The 2 T cell receptor beta chains below come from one sample, sequenced in a study of blood T cells in healthy people across ages. The use of a sample-barcoded 5' primer and a J-beta primer mix characterized a second PCR of roughly 6 to 12 cycles. TCRdb independently ran MiXCR on the 5' RACE reads; one entry per CDR3 protein. The sample includes just under 900,000 distinct CDR3 sequences, about 30% of them seen just once. Sequenced: blood. The receptors shown here come from an elderly woman in good health.

The rearrangement joins TRBV15 to TRBJ2-4; D not certain. With the DNA end fitting TRBJ2-5 better, the J assignment may be wrong. Germline V CDR1 and CDR2: LNHNV, YYDKDF (reference sequence). CDR3 length: 16 residues. DNA of the CDR3: TGTGCCACCAGCGGAATCCAGTTTAGGTGGCAAGAGACCCAGTACTTC. Amino acids: CATSGIQFRWQETQYF.

The table lists this clonotype with a few counts. J is TRBJ1-4 and V is TRBV7-9; 7 bases are shared with TRBD1. This CDR3 is 15 amino acids long. Germline V CDR1 and CDR2: SEHNR, FQNEAQ (reference sequence). J was trimmed by 2 bases and V by 5 bases; bases with no gene match: 5. Written as DNA, the CDR3 is TGTGCCAGCAGCGAGGGGGCGCGGACTAATGAAAAACTGTTTTTT. Its protein product is CASSEGARTNEKLFF.